The sequence of this T cell receptor (beta chain) was determined in a study of T cell responses to AZD1222 COVID-19 vaccine. Study-wide results and limits: White British people made up most donors, females outnumbered males, and clonal diversity was possibly underestimated. Recipients of AZD1222 seropositive at baseline numbered only 5 or 6. In all cases, repertoires were sampled only after the peak T cell response. In the spike-specific TCR repertoire, nearly half reportedly target unmutated variant regions.

The J segment lost 9 bases and the V segment lost 3 bases, leaving 4 bases of the junction unmatched. The germline V gene encodes CDR1 SGDLS and CDR2 YYNGEE. The CDR3 loop spans 13 amino acids. This clone was found once. Its antigen is currently unknown. TCRdb keeps only in-frame clones here, not all; method: immunoSEQ multiplex PCR. The sample includes roughly 150,000 clones, approximately 95% of them seen just once. This chain links TRBV9 with TRBJ1-5; 9 bases are shared with TRBD1. Sequenced material: peripheral blood, taken 28 days after the second AZD1222 dose. The receptor was derived from an adult who received the AZD1222 COVID-19 vaccine. CDR3 coding DNA: TGTGCCAGCAGCGCCGGGACAGGGCGGCCCCAGCATTTT. Translated: CASSAGTGRPQHF.